Sequencing of this T cell receptor beta chain was carried out in a study of blood T cell repertoires in COVID-19. As for the study in general: What the recovered Cohort 3 donors had was two negative PCRs, clearance, or symptom resolution.

Some clones are missing from TCRdb's copy, which holds only in-frame ones; the method was immunoSEQ multiplex PCR. Altogether roughly 190,000 clones are present, 86% being singletons, with the ten largest covering around 24%. Losses at the gene ends were 1 base for V and 0 bases for J; bases not matched to a gene: 11. CDR3 length: 19 residues. Germline V gene sequence: CDR1 SEHNR, CDR2 FQNEAQ (reference sequence). Sequenced material: PBMCs or T cells enriched from blood (not recorded which). The J gene is TRBJ2-3, the V gene TRBV7-9; 9 bases match TRBD1. This clonotype originated in a woman aged 40 to 50 in a cohort exposed to, infected with or recovered from COVID-19 (not recorded which). The CDR3 here is CASSLGQTRGTGSTDTQYF. CDR3 DNA: TGTGCCAGCAGCTTAGGGCAGACCCGAGGGACAGGGAGCACAGATACGCAGTATTTT.